Following are 2 T cell receptor beta chains from one sample sequenced in a study of regulatory T cells in long-lasting Graves disease. This sample's time point: persistent/refractory GD, antithyroid drugs over 5 years with positive TRAb. PBMC-derived RNA was used for the TCR library. Sequencing libraries for TCR beta were prepared with iRepertoire HTBI primers and Arm-PCR of CDR3 regions. Each CDR3 protein is one row after TCRdb ran MiXCR on the multiplex PCR reads. Found here are 650,000 to 700,000 distinct CDR3 sequences, around 30% of them singletons; the top ten hold 40% to 50%. The source material was peripheral blood mononuclear cells (PBMCs), sampled when the disease was refractory, from a patient treated with antithyroid drugs. The source of these receptors is a female donor with Graves disease.

This clonotype was seen ten or more times. The chain links TRBV2 to TRBJ2-5, with TRBD1 as a possible D gene (5 bases). CDR3 length equals 13 residues. CDR1 is SNHLY, CDR2 FYNNEI, per germline. Trimming removed 9 bases at V and 1 base at J, with 12 bases between. DNA of the CDR3: TGTGCCAGGGCCCAGGGTTTCCAAGAGACCCAGTACTTC. Protein product: CARAQGFQETQYF.

In DNA, the CDR3 is TGCAGTGCGACCGGGCCGGATCAGCCCCAGCATTTT. Its translation is CSATGPDQPQHF. The chain couples TRBV20-1 to TRBJ1-5; D is undetermined. Germline V gives CDR1 DFQATT, CDR2 SNEGSKA (reference sequence). Deletions cut 6 bases from V and 5 bases from J, with 11 bases between. This CDR3 is built from 12 residues.